The 21 T cell receptor beta chains presented below share a single source sample, sequenced in a study of OX40 agonist ivuxolimab in advanced cancers. Repertoires were generated with immunoSEQ multiplex PCR, while TCRdb's copy carries only in-frame clones and drops some. The sample includes about 14,000 clones, about 69% of them seen just once. Sequenced material: CD4+ or CD8+ T cells sorted from blood, taken in a trial of the OX40 agonist ivuxolimab. Receptors were obtained from an adult with an advanced solid tumor such as melanoma, head and neck, liver or kidney cancer.

The genes are TRBV4-1 and TRBJ2-1; perhaps TRBD2 as D (6 bases). The germline V gene has CDR1 MGHRA and CDR2 YSYEKL. Trimming removed 0 bases at V and 3 bases at J, with 12 bases between. The CDR3 covers 16 residues. Here the CDR3 reads CASSQDAAGNYNEQFF. The CDR3 nucleotides read TGCGCCAGCAGCCAAGATGCCGCGGGAAACTACAATGAGCAGTTCTTC.

This clone was observed once. This chain uses TRBV9 with TRBJ2-3; 14 bases are a match to TRBD2. The CDR3 covers 17 residues. Per germline, CDR1 SGDLS and CDR2 YYNGEE. Trimming cost V 4 bases and J 4 bases; bases outside gene matches: 8. The CDR3 protein is CASSTSRLAGGPDTQYF. In nucleotides, the CDR3 is TGTGCCAGCAGCACTAGTCGACTAGCGGGAGGGCCAGATACGCAGTATTTT.

This chain connects TRBV13 to TRBJ2-1; 12 bases are a match to TRBD1. In germline, CDR1 is PRHDT, CDR2 FYEKMQ (reference sequence). This CDR3 has 17 residues. V lost 5 bases, J lost 3 bases, and 8 bases stayed unmatched. CDR3 region: CASSLRGTGGGYNEQFF. In DNA, the CDR3 is TGTGCCAGCAGCCTACGGGGGACAGGGGGCGGCTACAATGAGCAGTTCTTC.

CDR3 sequence (DNA): TGTGCCAGCAGTCCCCTGGGACAGGGGTATAGCAATCAGCCCCAGCATTTT. Protein: CASSPLGQGYSNQPQHF. J is TRBJ1-5 and V is TRBV27, with TRBD1 matching 10 bases. The CDR3 has 17 amino acids. Trimming removed 5 bases from V and 0 bases from J; junction bases left unmatched: 7. Germline V CDR1 and CDR2: MNHEY, SMNVEV (reference sequence).

The genes are TRBV18 and TRBJ2-7, with 10 positions matching TRBD1. V lost 2 bases to trimming and J lost 6 bases; unmatched junction nucleotides: 7. CDR1 is KGHSH, CDR2 LQKENI, per germline. The CDR3 loop spans 15 amino acids. CDR3: CASSPRDRGFPEQYF. As DNA, the CDR3 is TGTGCCAGCTCACCAAGGGACAGGGGTTTCCCCGAGCAGTACTTC.

The rearrangement links TRBV7-9 to TRBJ2-7; 7 nucleotides line up with TRBD1. V gave up 4 bases and J gave up 5 bases; unmatched junction bases: 11. CDR1 is SEHNR, CDR2 FQNEAQ, per germline (reference sequence). This CDR3 spans 15 amino acids. The CDR3 DNA follows: TGTGCCAGCAGCTCTTCGACAGGGATGATGGACGAGCAGTACTTC. Its translation: CASSSSTGMMDEQYF.

The V call is TRBV6-6, the J call TRBJ2-1; D is unclear. V gave up 1 base and J gave up 7 bases, with 5 bases separating them. CDR1 and CDR2 from the germline V gene are MNHNY and SVGAGI (reference sequence). This CDR3 comprises 12 residues. The CDR3 sequence is CASSYFRNEQFF. CDR3 sequence (DNA): TGTGCCAGCAGTTACTTCCGGAATGAGCAGTTCTTC.

A single count supports this clone. The same CDR3 is also encoded by other DNA sequences in this sample. The rearrangement joins TRBV6-5 to TRBJ2-3; D is perhaps TRBD1 or TRBD2 (5 bases each). The CDR3 is made up of 14 amino acids. Germline loops: CDR1 MNHEY, CDR2 SVGAGI. V was clipped by 2 bases and J by 0 bases, with 6 bases between them. The CDR3 bases are TGTGCCAGCAGTTACGGGGGTAGCACAGATACGCAGTATTTT. Translation gives CASSYGGSTDTQYF.

This clone was seen a handful of times. The genes are TRBV15 and TRBJ2-3; 8 bases align to TRBD1. The germline V gene has CDR1 LNHNV and CDR2 YYDKDF (reference sequence). V was pared by 6 bases and J by 5 bases, with 7 bases of the junction left unmatched. This CDR3 spans 14 amino acids. CDR3 region: CATRKTGAEDTQYF. The CDR3 bases are TGTGCCACCAGGAAGACAGGGGCGGAAGATACGCAGTATTTT.

This clone is deemed medium-sized. V gene TRBV4-1 combines with J gene TRBJ2-5; D ambiguous. V lost 1 base to trimming and J lost 0 bases, with 12 bases between them. The CDR3 length is 16 residues. CDR1 MGHRA and CDR2 YSYEKL come from the germline V gene. The chain's CDR3 is CASSQVVGSDQETQYF. In DNA form, the CDR3 reads TGCGCCAGCAGCCAAGTGGTGGGCAGTGACCAAGAGACCCAGTACTTC.

The rearrangement links TRBV6-6 to TRBJ1-2, with 12 positions matching TRBD1. J was trimmed by 3 bases and V by 5 bases; bases with no gene match: 4. Looked up from germline, CDR1 is MNHNY and CDR2 is SVGAGI (reference sequence). The CDR3 covers 15 residues. In nucleotides, the CDR3 is TGTGCCAGCAGTCACGGGACAGGGGGCGACTATGGCTACACCTTC. Its protein product is CASSHGTGGDYGYTF.

The rearrangement links TRBV11-3 to TRBJ2-3; no definite D call. From germline, CDR1 is SGHNT and CDR2 YENEEA. The CDR3 has 14 amino acids. V was cut by 3 bases and J by 1 base, with 8 bases left in between. CDR3 region: CASSFLYRTDTQYF. Written as DNA, the CDR3 is TGTGCCAGCAGCTTCCTTTACCGCACAGATACGCAGTATTTT.

The chain is built from TRBV4-3 and TRBJ2-1; 10 bases line up with TRBD2. The CDR3 consists of 17 residues. The ends lost 0 bases at V and 7 bases at J; junction bases unmatched: 9. Germline CDR1 is LGHNA and CDR2 is YSLEER. The CDR3 nucleotides are TGCGCCAGCAGCCAAGATCTCGGAGTAGCGGGGGGTAATGAGCAGTTCTTC. Translating gives CASSQDLGVAGGNEQFF.

The count of this clone is one. The chain has TRBV11-3 and TRBJ2-1; 8 nucleotides align to TRBD2. This CDR3 contains 16 residues. The germline V gene has CDR1 SGHNT and CDR2 YENEEA. Trimming removed 0 bases from V and 6 bases from J; junction bases left unmatched: 7. CDR3 protein: CASSLDSAGAGNEQFF. The CDR3 DNA follows: TGTGCCAGCAGCTTAGACTCAGCGGGAGCAGGCAATGAGCAGTTCTTC.

This clone was detected only a few times. The chain is built from TRBV7-7 and TRBJ2-2, with 12 positions matching TRBD2. V lost 4 bases, J lost 3 bases, and 6 bases stayed unmatched. CDR1 and CDR2 from the germline V gene are SSHAT and FNYEAQ (reference sequence). The length of the CDR3 is 17 residues. The CDR3 loop is CASSSETSGRYTGELFF. The CDR3 coding sequence is TGTGCCAGCAGCTCGGAGACTAGCGGGAGATACACCGGGGAGCTGTTTTTT.

This rearrangement joins TRBV12-2 to TRBJ2-7; the table's TRBD1 call for D was not verified on the DNA. TRBV12-2 is a known pseudogene. CDR3 size: 18 residues. In DNA form, the CDR3 reads TGTGCAAGTCGCTTAGCGCGAGGACCGGGACAGGGCTCCTACGAGCAGTACTTC. This encodes CASRLARGPGQGSYEQYF.

V and J are TRBV9 and TRBJ2-2, with 13 bases fitting TRBD2. Germline V lookup: CDR1 SGDLS, CDR2 YYNGEE. The CDR3 length is 16 residues. V lost 4 bases, J lost 3 bases, and 3 bases stayed unmatched. As DNA, the CDR3 is TGTGCCAGCAGCCCGGGACTAGCGGGATACACCGGGGAGCTGTTTTTT. Its protein is CASSPGLAGYTGELFF.

The V and J genes are TRBV29-1 and TRBJ2-7; D is unclear. CDR1 and CDR2 from the germline V gene are SQVTM and ANQGSEA. Trimming removed 3 bases at V and 2 bases at J, with 11 bases between. The CDR3 loop spans 13 amino acids. The CDR3 DNA reads as TGCAGCGTTGAGGGTGGCCATACCTACGAGCAGTACTTC. Protein sequence: CSVEGGHTYEQYF.

CDR3 DNA: TGTGCCAGCAGCCAAGATTTGGGGTCGGGAGCGGCCTACGAGCAGTACTTC. It encodes CASSQDLGSGAAYEQYF. The chain links TRBV4-2 to TRBJ2-7, with D maybe TRBD2 (6 bases). V lost 0 bases to trimming and J lost 2 bases, with 17 bases between them. There are 17 residues in the CDR3. Germline V gene data show CDR1 as LGHNA and CDR2 as YNFKEQ.

This clone was picked up a small number of times. V gene TRBV28 combines with J gene TRBJ2-3; D is perhaps TRBD2 (5 bases). This CDR3 spans 15 amino acids. V was cut by 3 bases and J by 4 bases, with 14 bases left in between. Germline CDR1 reads MDHEN; CDR2 reads SYDVKM. Written as DNA, the CDR3 is TGTGCCAGCAGTTTCGTCCCCGGGAACGCAGATACGCAGTATTTT. It codes for CASSFVPGNADTQYF.

This clone is deemed medium-sized. The rearrangement uses TRBV4-3 and TRBJ2-7; D is unresolved. CDR1 LGHNA and CDR2 YSLEER come from the germline V gene. This CDR3 spans 16 amino acids. V was clipped by 0 bases and J by 6 bases, with 18 bases between them. The CDR3 nucleotides read TGCGCCAGCAGCCAAGATCGGGTGTCCCAACGGATCGAGCAGTACTTC. As protein: CASSQDRVSQRIEQYF.